This T cell receptor (beta chain) was sequenced for a study of cytotoxic CD8 clonotypes in ibrutinib-treated CLL. Overall study results and limits: Increased clonality at ibrutinib response gave way to a return toward baseline at progression.

Measured with immunoSEQ multiplex PCR; TCRdb has only the in-frame clones, and not every one. The table has just over 35,000 clones, 65% to 75% seen once. Losses at the gene ends were 6 bases for V and 3 bases for J; bases not matched to a gene: 3. The CDR3 totals 14 residues. CDR1 is MNHEY, CDR2 SVGAGI, per germline. About this clone itself: Its antigen is currently unknown.

The sample in question was PBMCs, obtained at disease progression, from a patient treated with ibrutinib. The V call is TRBV6-5, the J call TRBJ2-3, with 10 bases identical to TRBD1. The TCR sequence derives from a human donor with chronic lymphocytic leukemia. CDR3 loop: CASRAGQGTDTQYF. The CDR3 DNA sequence: TGTGCCAGCAGAGCGGGACAGGGGACAGATACGCAGTATTTT.